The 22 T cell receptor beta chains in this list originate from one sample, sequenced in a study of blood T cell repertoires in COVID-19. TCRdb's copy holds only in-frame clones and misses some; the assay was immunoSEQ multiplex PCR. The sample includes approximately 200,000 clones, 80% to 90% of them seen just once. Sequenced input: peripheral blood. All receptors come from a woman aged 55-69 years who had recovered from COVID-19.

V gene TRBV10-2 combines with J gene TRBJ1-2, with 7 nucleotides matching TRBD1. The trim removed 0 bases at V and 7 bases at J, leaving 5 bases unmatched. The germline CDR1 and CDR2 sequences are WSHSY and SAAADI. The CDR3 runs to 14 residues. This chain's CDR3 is CASSESGRGLGYTF. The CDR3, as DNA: TGCGCCAGCAGTGAGTCTGGAAGGGGGCTTGGCTACACCTTC.

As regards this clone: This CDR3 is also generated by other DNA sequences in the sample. For the CDR3, the DNA is TGTGCCAGCAGCCCCCTAGCGGGGGGGGCAGATACGCAGTATTTT. It specifies CASSPLAGGADTQYF. The gene calls are TRBV27 and TRBJ2-3; 12 bases match TRBD2. CDR1 is MNHEY, CDR2 SMNVEV, per germline (reference sequence). With V trimmed by 6 bases and J by 4 bases, 5 bases remained unmatched. This CDR3 contains 15 residues.

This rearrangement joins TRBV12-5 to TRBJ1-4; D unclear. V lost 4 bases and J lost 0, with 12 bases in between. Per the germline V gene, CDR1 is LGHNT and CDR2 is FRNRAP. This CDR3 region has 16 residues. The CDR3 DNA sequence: TGTGCTAGTGGTTCGACCGGTCGGGCAACTAATGAAAAACTGTTTTTT. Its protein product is CASGSTGRATNEKLFF.

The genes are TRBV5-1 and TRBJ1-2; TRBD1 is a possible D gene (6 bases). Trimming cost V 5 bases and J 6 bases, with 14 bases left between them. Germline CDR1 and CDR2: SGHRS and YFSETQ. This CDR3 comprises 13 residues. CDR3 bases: TGCGCCAGCAGGTCCGGGACAAGTCATGGCTACACCTTC. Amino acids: CASRSGTSHGYTF.

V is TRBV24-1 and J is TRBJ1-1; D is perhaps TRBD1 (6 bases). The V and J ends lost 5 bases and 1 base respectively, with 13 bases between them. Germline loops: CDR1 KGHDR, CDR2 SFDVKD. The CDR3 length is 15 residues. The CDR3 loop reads CATSAPGQTNTEAFF. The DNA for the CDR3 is TGTGCCACCAGTGCCCCTGGACAGACGAACACTGAAGCTTTCTTT.

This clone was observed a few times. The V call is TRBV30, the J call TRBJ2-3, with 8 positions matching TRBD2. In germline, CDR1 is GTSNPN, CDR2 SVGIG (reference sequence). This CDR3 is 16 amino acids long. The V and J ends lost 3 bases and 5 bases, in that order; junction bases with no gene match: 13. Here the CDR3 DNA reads TGTGCCTGGAGGGTAACGGGGGGGCCAATTCAAGATACGCAGTATTTT. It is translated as CAWRVTGGPIQDTQYF.

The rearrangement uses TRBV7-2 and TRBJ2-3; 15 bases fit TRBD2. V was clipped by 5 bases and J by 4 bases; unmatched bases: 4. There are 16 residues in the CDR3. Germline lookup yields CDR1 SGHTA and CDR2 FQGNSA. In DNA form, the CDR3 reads TGTGCCAGCAGCGCCGGACTAGCGGGGGGGCCAGATACGCAGTATTTT. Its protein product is CASSAGLAGGPDTQYF.

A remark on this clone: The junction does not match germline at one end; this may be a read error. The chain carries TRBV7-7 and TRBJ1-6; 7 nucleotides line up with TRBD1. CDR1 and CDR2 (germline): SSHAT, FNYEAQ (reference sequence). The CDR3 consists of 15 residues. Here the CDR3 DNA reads TGTGCTAGCAGCGGACGGGACAGCTCCAATTCACCCCTCCACTTT. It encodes CASSGRDSSNSPLHF. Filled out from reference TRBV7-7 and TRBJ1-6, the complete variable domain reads GAGVSQSPRYKVTKRGQDVTLRCDPISSHATLYWYQQALGQGPEFLTYFNYEAQPDKSGLPSDRFSAERPEGSISTLTIQRTEQRDSAMYRCASSGRDSSNSPLHFGNGTRLTVT.

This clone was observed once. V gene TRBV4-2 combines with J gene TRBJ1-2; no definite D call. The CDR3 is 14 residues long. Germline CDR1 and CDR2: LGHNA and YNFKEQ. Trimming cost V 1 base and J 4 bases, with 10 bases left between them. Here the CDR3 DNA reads TGTGCCAGCAGCCAAGTTAGTGCCGGCTATGGCTACACCTTC. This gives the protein CASSQVSAGYGYTF.

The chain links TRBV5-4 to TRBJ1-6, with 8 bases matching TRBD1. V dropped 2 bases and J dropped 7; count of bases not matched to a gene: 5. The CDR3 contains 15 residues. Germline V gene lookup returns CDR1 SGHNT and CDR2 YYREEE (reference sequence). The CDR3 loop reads CASSLGNRGNSPLHF. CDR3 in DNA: TGTGCCAGCAGCTTAGGTAACAGGGGGAATTCACCCCTCCACTTT.

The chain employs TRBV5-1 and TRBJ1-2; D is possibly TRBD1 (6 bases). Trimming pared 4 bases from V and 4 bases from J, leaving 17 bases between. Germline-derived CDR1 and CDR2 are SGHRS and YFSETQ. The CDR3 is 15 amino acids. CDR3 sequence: CASSQGRTERYGYTF. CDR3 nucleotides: TGCGCCAGCAGCCAGGGACGGACAGAGCGCTATGGCTACACCTTC. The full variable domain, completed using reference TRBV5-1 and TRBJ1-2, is KAGVTQTPRYLIKTRGQQVTLSCSPISGHRSVSWYQQTPGQGLQFLFEYFSETQRNKGNFPGRFSGRQFSNSRSEMNVSTLELGDSALYLCASSQGRTERYGYTFGSGTRLTVV.

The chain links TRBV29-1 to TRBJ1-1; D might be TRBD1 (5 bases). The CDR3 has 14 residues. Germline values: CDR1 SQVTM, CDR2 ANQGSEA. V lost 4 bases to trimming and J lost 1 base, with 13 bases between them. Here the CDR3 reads CSVGRQIGNTEAFF. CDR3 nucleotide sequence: TGCAGCGTTGGAAGACAGATAGGGAACACTGAAGCTTTCTTT.

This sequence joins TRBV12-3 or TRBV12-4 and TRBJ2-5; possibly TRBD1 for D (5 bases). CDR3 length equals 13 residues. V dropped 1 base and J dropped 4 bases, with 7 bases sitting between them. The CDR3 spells CASSLERGETQYF. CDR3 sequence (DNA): TGTGCCAGCAGTTTAGAAAGGGGAGAGACCCAGTACTTC.

The CDR3 protein is CASSRQGKGNYGYTF. DNA of the CDR3: TGTGCCAGCAGTAGACAGGGGAAAGGAAACTATGGCTACACCTTC. The gene calls are TRBV6-5 and TRBJ1-2, with 8 bases lining up with TRBD1. V was pared by 5 bases and J by 2 bases, with 7 bases of the junction left unmatched. The germline V gene encodes CDR1 MNHEY and CDR2 SVGAGI. The CDR3 is 15 amino acids.

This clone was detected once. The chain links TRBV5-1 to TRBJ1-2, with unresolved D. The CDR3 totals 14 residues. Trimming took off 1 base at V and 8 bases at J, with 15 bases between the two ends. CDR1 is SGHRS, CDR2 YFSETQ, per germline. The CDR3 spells CASSLSALREGYTF. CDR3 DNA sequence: TGCGCCAGCAGCTTGTCGGCTCTGCGGGAGGGCTACACCTTC.

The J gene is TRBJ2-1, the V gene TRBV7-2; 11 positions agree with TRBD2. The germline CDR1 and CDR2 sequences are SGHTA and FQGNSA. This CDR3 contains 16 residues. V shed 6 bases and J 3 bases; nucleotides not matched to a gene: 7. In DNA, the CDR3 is TGTGCCAGCAGTTTGATAGCGGGAGGGGTCTACAATGAGCAGTTCTTC. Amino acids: CASSLIAGGVYNEQFF.

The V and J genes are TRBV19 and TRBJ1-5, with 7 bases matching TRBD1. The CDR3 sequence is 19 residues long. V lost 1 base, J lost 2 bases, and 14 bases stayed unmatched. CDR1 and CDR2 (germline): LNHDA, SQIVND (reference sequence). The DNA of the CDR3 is TGTGCCAGTAGTATAGGTTTGAGAAGGGGGCGCGATGGCAATCAGCCCCAGCATTTT. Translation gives CASSIGLRRGRDGNQPQHF.

CDR3: CASSLRENYEQYF. CDR3 in DNA: TGTGCCAGCAGCTTAAGGGAGAACTACGAGCAGTACTTC. This rearrangement joins TRBV5-5 to TRBJ2-7, with a possible D match to TRBD2 (5 bases). CDR1 SGHKS and CDR2 YYEKEE come from the germline V gene (reference sequence). The germline V and J ends were trimmed by 2 bases and 3 bases, with 9 bases remaining between them. This CDR3 is built from 13 residues.

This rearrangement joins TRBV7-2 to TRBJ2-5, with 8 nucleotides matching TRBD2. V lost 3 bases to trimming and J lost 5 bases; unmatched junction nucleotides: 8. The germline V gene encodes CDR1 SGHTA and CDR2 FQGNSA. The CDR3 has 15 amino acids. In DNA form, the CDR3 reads TGTGCCAGCAGCTTGGCCCCGGGGGGGTGGGAGACCCAGTACTTC. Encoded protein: CASSLAPGGWETQYF.

Here the CDR3 DNA reads TGTGCCAGTAGTATGGGACAGGGGGCAGTGTACGAGCAGTACTTC. It encodes CASSMGQGAVYEQYF. The rearrangement links TRBV19 to TRBJ2-7; 12 bases match TRBD1. The CDR3 totals 15 residues. Germline CDR1 and CDR2: LNHDA and SQIVND (reference sequence). The ends lost 3 bases at V and 4 bases at J; junction bases unmatched: 4.

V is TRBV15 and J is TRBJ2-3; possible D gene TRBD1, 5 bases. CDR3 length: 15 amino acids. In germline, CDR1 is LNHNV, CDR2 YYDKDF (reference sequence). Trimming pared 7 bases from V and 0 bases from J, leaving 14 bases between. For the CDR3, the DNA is TGTGCCACCATGCAGGACATCTCTAGCACAGATACGCAGTATTTT. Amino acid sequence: CATMQDISSTDTQYF.

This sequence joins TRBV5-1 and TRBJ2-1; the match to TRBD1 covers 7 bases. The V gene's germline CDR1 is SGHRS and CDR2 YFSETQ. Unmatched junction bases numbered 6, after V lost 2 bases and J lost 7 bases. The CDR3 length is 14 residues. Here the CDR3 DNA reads TGCGCCAGCAGCTTAGGAACAGGGGAGAATGAGCAGTTCTTC. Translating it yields CASSLGTGENEQFF.